These 31 T cell receptor beta chains were sequenced from one sample in a study of vaccination and CD4 T cells after COVID-19. The Oncomine TCR Beta short-read assay generated sequence data from the DNA of cultured CD4+ T cells. One entry per CDR3 protein, called by TCRdb with MiXCR from the PCR reads. The sample records some 23,000 distinct CDR3 sequences, roughly 43% being singletons. Time point reported: late sampling 161 to 241 days after vaccination in three convalescent patients. The treatment is: roughly 10-day PBMC culture with coronavirus spike peptide pools or control peptides (ViraFEST assay). These receptors have no identified antigens. The sequencing used CD4+ T cells from blood, cultured in vitro, collected about 7 months after SARS-CoV-2 vaccination. The origin of the receptors is a human donor who had recovered from COVID-19.

V gene TRBV19 combines with J gene TRBJ2-7; 10 nucleotides line up with TRBD1. This CDR3 is 16 amino acids long. The germline V gene encodes CDR1 LNHDA and CDR2 SQIVND (reference sequence). The ends lost 4 bases at V and 2 bases at J; junction bases unmatched: 8. The CDR3 region is CASSSDRGPQAYEQYF. Here the CDR3 DNA reads TGTGCCAGTAGTAGTGACAGGGGGCCGCAGGCCTACGAGCAGTACTTC.

This rearrangement joins TRBV7-3 to TRBJ1-3; 7 bases fit TRBD1. The CDR3 length is 15 residues. The germline V gene has CDR1 SGHTA and CDR2 FQGTGA. The V and J ends lost 2 bases and 2 bases, in that order; junction bases with no gene match: 3. The CDR3 loop reads CASSLGGTAGNTIYF. DNA for the CDR3: TGTGCCAGCAGCTTAGGCGGGACAGCTGGAAACACCATATATTTT. Full variable domain (rest looked up from reference TRBV7-3 and TRBJ1-3): GAGVSQTPSNKVTEKGKYVELRCDPISGHTALYWYRQSLGQGPEFLIYFQGTGAADDSGLPNDRFFAVRPEGSVSTLKIQRTERGDSAVYLCASSLGGTAGNTIYFGEGSWLTVV.

The V call is TRBV29-1, the J call TRBJ1-1, with D perhaps TRBD1 (6 bases). V dropped 4 bases and J dropped 1 base, with 10 bases sitting between them. The CDR3 runs to 13 residues. Germline values: CDR1 SQVTM, CDR2 ANQGSEA. For the CDR3, the DNA is TGCAGCGTTGTAAAGGGGGGGAACACTGAAGCTTTCTTT. This codes for CSVVKGGNTEAFF.

This clonotype was detected only a few times. J is TRBJ1-2 and V is TRBV2, with D tentatively TRBD1 (5 bases). CDR1 SNHLY and CDR2 FYNNEI come from the germline V gene. V lost 3 bases to trimming and J lost 7 bases, with 18 bases between them. There are 15 residues in the CDR3. Here the CDR3 reads CASSDPGRGNRGYTF. Here the CDR3 DNA reads TGTGCCAGCAGTGACCCAGGGAGAGGTAATCGTGGCTACACCTTC. Together with reference TRBV2 and TRBJ1-2, the CDR3 gives the full variable domain: EPEVTQTPSHQVTQMGQEVILRCVPISNHLYFYWYRQILGQKVEFLVSFYNNEISEKSEIFDDQFSVERPDGSNFTLKIRSTKLEDSAMYFCASSDPGRGNRGYTFGSGTRLTVV.

This clonotype has more than one count but fewer than ten. The chain joins TRBV20-1 to TRBJ2-7; TRBD1 or TRBD2 may be the D gene (6 bases each). There are 14 residues in the CDR3. Trimming left V 2 bases short and J 5 bases short, with 16 bases between. From germline, CDR1 is DFQATT and CDR2 SNEGSKA (reference sequence). CDR3 protein: CSARRGAPPHEQYF. The DNA of the CDR3 is TGCAGTGCTAGAAGGGGGGCACCCCCCCACGAGCAGTACTTC.

This clonotype was recorded only once. This chain links TRBV19 with TRBJ2-3; no reliable D call. The V gene's germline CDR1 is LNHDA and CDR2 SQIVND (reference sequence). V was shortened by 9 bases and J by 2 bases, with 15 bases between the two germline ends. The CDR3 sequence is 14 residues long. In nucleotides, the CDR3 is TGTGCCAGCCGGCCGGACCGGTCCACAGATACGCAGTATTTT. It yields the protein CASRPDRSTDTQYF.

CDR3 nucleotide sequence: TGTGCCAGCAGTGGACGGCTAAAGGTCACTGAAGCTTTCTTT. Translating it yields CASSGRLKVTEAFF. The chain links TRBV2 to TRBJ1-1; D gene uncertain. The CDR3 has 14 amino acids. Deletions cut 4 bases from V and 4 bases from J, with 13 bases between. Germline V gene sequence: CDR1 SNHLY, CDR2 FYNNEI.

The rearrangement joins TRBV24-1 to TRBJ2-3, with D hard to call. Germline lookup yields CDR1 KGHDR and CDR2 SFDVKD. This CDR3 comprises 12 residues. V lost 4 bases and J lost 8, with 9 bases in between. The CDR3 DNA reads TGTGCCACCAGTGAGAGGAAGGGTACGCAGTATTTT. Translated, it gives CATSERKGTQYF.

This clonotype has more than one count but fewer than ten. The rearrangement joins TRBV7-3 to TRBJ2-3; 7 nucleotides match TRBD2. Germline trimming cut 6 bases from V and 0 bases from J; bases unmatched to any gene: 12. The CDR3 length is 17 residues. Germline loops: CDR1 SGHTA, CDR2 FQGTGA. In DNA form, the CDR3 reads TGTGCCAGCAGACCAGAAGACAAGGGAGGGAGCACAGATACGCAGTATTTT. The encoded protein is CASRPEDKGGSTDTQYF.

The V call is TRBV20-1, the J call TRBJ2-1; D may be TRBD2 (6 bases). The CDR3 sequence is 15 residues long. Germline-derived CDR1 and CDR2 are DFQATT and SNEGSKA (reference sequence). Deletions cut 3 bases from V and 3 bases from J, with 15 bases between. CDR3 sequence (DNA): TGCAGTGCTAGGGAGCGGGTGGTAGGCTACAATGAGCAGTTCTTC. Translated: CSARERVVGYNEQFF.

The chain recombines TRBV25-1 with TRBJ2-1, with D unresolved. Germline assignment: CDR1 MGHDK and CDR2 SYGVNS. The CDR3 totals 16 residues. The ends were cut back, 2 bases at V and 3 bases at J, with 14 bases in the middle. The chain's CDR3 is CASSEGRAQNYNEQFF. DNA for the CDR3: TGTGCCAGCAGTGAAGGTAGGGCACAGAACTACAATGAGCAGTTCTTC.

This clonotype was found a few times. The chain couples TRBV12-3 or TRBV12-4 to TRBJ1-1; no definite D call. Trimming removed 6 bases from V and 2 bases from J, with 7 bases in between. The CDR3 is 12 residues long. In DNA form, the CDR3 reads TGTGCCAGCAGCTTAAGTAACACTGAAGCTTTCTTT. Its translation is CASSLSNTEAFF.

In this sample, this clonotype turned up a few times. This chain links TRBV7-6 with TRBJ1-6; 7 nucleotides match TRBD1. This CDR3 region has 14 residues. With 3 bases clipped from V and 7 bases from J, the junction kept 3 bases outside the gene matches. The germline gives CDR1 SGHVS, CDR2 FNYEAQ. The CDR3, as DNA: TGTGCCAGCAGCTTGGGACAGATCAATTCACCCCTCCACTTT. It encodes CASSLGQINSPLHF. Variable domain in full (rest from reference TRBV7-6 and TRBJ1-6): GAGVSQSPRYKVTKRGQDVALRCDPISGHVSLYWYRQALGQGPEFLTYFNYEAQQDKSGLPNDRFSAERPEGSISTLTIQRTEQRDSAMYRCASSLGQINSPLHFGNGTRLTVT.

This clonotype came up once. This chain links TRBV6-5 with TRBJ1-1; 7 bases are a match to TRBD1. The CDR3 contains 15 residues. V lost 2 bases and J lost 4; bases outside the gene matches: 7. Germline loops: CDR1 MNHEY, CDR2 SVGAGI. The CDR3: CASSYARGDATEAFF. The CDR3 DNA is TGTGCCAGCAGTTACGCCAGGGGGGACGCCACTGAAGCTTTCTTT.

The chain links TRBV6-2 or TRBV6-3 to TRBJ2-5; no clear D. The CDR3 is 10 residues long. With 2 bases removed from V and 5 bases from J, the gap between germline ends came to 0 bases. Germline V lookup: CDR1 MNHEY, CDR2 SVGEGT. CDR3 bases: TGTGCCAGCAGTTACGAGACCCAGTACTTC. Amino acid sequence: CASSYETQYF.

In its sample, this clonotype was seen a few times. The V call is TRBV6-1, the J call TRBJ2-7, with TRBD1 matching over 7 bases. Germline CDR1 is MNHNS and CDR2 is SASEGT. CDR3 size: 17 residues. Losses at the gene ends were 7 bases for V and 2 bases for J; bases not matched to a gene: 17. CDR3: CASIYGYGTAAPYEQYF. The CDR3 DNA is TGTGCCAGCATCTACGGCTACGGGACAGCCGCACCCTACGAGCAGTACTTC.

The V call is TRBV20-1, the J call TRBJ2-3; no reliable D call. Germline lookup yields CDR1 DFQATT and CDR2 SNEGSKA (reference sequence). The V and J ends lost 3 bases and 6 bases respectively, with 10 bases between them. The CDR3 consists of 12 residues. CDR3 amino acids: CSASDRADTQYF. CDR3 sequence (DNA): TGCAGTGCTAGTGATCGAGCCGATACGCAGTATTTT.

This sequence joins TRBV28 and TRBJ2-5; 7 positions agree with TRBD2. This CDR3 is 14 amino acids long. Trimming at V came to 2 bases and at J to 5 bases, leaving 5 bases not matched to a gene. Germline CDR1 is MDHEN and CDR2 is SYDVKM. CDR3 protein: CASSLRWEGETQYF. The CDR3 coding sequence is TGTGCCAGCAGTTTAAGGTGGGAGGGGGAGACCCAGTACTTC.

The chain is built from TRBV7-2 and TRBJ1-3; D remains unclear. V was trimmed by 5 bases and J by 0 bases, leaving 14 bases between them. CDR1 and CDR2 from the germline V gene are SGHTA and FQGNSA. The CDR3 is made up of 16 amino acids. The CDR3, as DNA: TGTGCCAGCAGCCTCCGACTGGGAAGCTCTGGAAACACCATATATTTT. Translation: CASSLRLGSSGNTIYF.

This clonotype was detected only a few times. The chain couples TRBV28 to TRBJ2-3; D is tentatively TRBD1 or TRBD2 (5 bases each). The CDR3 runs to 16 residues. Germline CDR1 MDHEN, CDR2 SYDVKM. V was pared by 4 bases and J by 5 bases, with 19 bases between. CDR3 residues: CASSSITPWGRDTQYF. In nucleotides, the CDR3 is TGTGCCAGCAGTTCAATTACCCCCTGGGGGAGAGATACGCAGTATTTT.

The CDR3 region is CSATLRGGSRNQPQHF. The CDR3 bases are TGCAGTGCTACCTTAAGAGGAGGGAGTCGCAATCAGCCCCAGCATTTT. The V gene is TRBV20-1, the J gene TRBJ1-5; no firm D call. Trimming took 4 bases from V and 2 from J, leaving 18 bases between them. CDR1 is DFQATT, CDR2 SNEGSKA, per germline (reference sequence). The CDR3 contains 16 residues.

This chain links TRBV7-9 with TRBJ2-7; 11 bases map to TRBD2. The CDR3 has 17 amino acids. The V segment lost 0 bases and the J segment 1 base; nucleotides outside the gene matches: 5. Germline values: CDR1 SEHNR, CDR2 FQNEAQ (reference sequence). CDR3 nucleotide sequence: TGTGCCAGCAGCTTAGCGACTGGGACTAGCGGATCCTACGAGCAGTACTTC. This sequence encodes CASSLATGTSGSYEQYF.

Written as DNA, the CDR3 is TGTGCCACCAGTGCAGTTGGTGAAAACATTCAGTACTTC. Protein product: CATSAVGENIQYF. V is TRBV24-1 and J is TRBJ2-4, with D uncertain. Trimming left V 5 bases short and J 5 bases short, with 9 bases between. This CDR3 region has 13 residues. CDR1 and CDR2 from the germline V gene are KGHDR and SFDVKD.

The rearrangement joins TRBV6-1 to TRBJ2-1; TRBD1 is a possible D gene (6 bases). The germline gives CDR1 MNHNS, CDR2 SASEGT. The CDR3 contains 15 residues. The V and J ends lost 2 bases and 3 bases respectively, with 11 bases between them. In DNA, the CDR3 is TGTGCCAGCAGTGAAATGACAGGCGGCTACAATGAGCAGTTCTTC. As protein: CASSEMTGGYNEQFF.

Here the CDR3 reads CASSTPGGIWNEQFF. Written as DNA, the CDR3 is TGTGCCAGCAGCACACCGGGAGGGATATGGAATGAGCAGTTCTTC. This sequence joins TRBV7-2 and TRBJ2-1, with 8 bases aligning to TRBD2. V was clipped by 5 bases and J by 7 bases; unmatched bases: 10. Germline CDR1 is SGHTA and CDR2 is FQGNSA. The CDR3 is made up of 15 amino acids.

The chain employs TRBV20-1 and TRBJ2-7; D unresolved. V lost 4 bases, J lost 3 bases, and 10 bases lay in between. CDR3 length equals 12 residues. Germline loops: CDR1 DFQATT, CDR2 SNEGSKA (reference sequence). CDR3 protein: CSATGSYYEQYF. The CDR3, as DNA: TGCAGTGCTACGGGCAGTTACTACGAGCAGTACTTC.

This clonotype has only a few counts. The CDR3 loop reads CASSPLGGVNTDTQYF. CDR3 nucleotide sequence: TGTGCCAGCAGCCCCCTGGGGGGGGTGAACACAGATACGCAGTATTTT. This chain links TRBV7-9 with TRBJ2-3, with 7 bases matching TRBD2. This CDR3 has 16 amino acids. Trimming took 5 bases from V and 2 from J; bases not matched to a gene: 10. From germline, CDR1 is SEHNR and CDR2 FQNEAQ (reference sequence). Based on the CDR3 plus reference TRBV7-9 and TRBJ2-3, the full variable domain is DTGVSQNPRHKITKRGQNVTFRCDPISEHNRLYWYRQTLGQGPEFLTYFQNEAQLEKSRLLSDRFSAERPKGSFSTLEIQRTEQGDSAMYLCASSPLGGVNTDTQYFGPGTRLTVL.

The chain is built from TRBV20-1 and TRBJ2-5; unclear D gene. CDR1 and CDR2 (germline): DFQATT, SNEGSKA (reference sequence). The V end lost 5 bases, the J end lost 5 bases, and 9 bases lay between the germline ends. The CDR3 runs to 11 residues. The DNA of the CDR3 is TGCAGTGCTTTTGGGCGGGAGACCCAGTACTTC. Amino acid sequence: CSAFGRETQYF.

The chain combines TRBV10-3 with TRBJ2-3; TRBD2 matches at 9 bases. From germline, CDR1 is ENHRY and CDR2 SYGVKD. Trimming took 4 bases from V and 1 from J; bases not matched to a gene: 9. The CDR3 runs 17 residues. CDR3 sequence: CAISGGSRTSGTDTQYF. The CDR3 DNA is TGTGCCATCAGTGGGGGATCCCGGACTAGCGGCACAGATACGCAGTATTTT.

This sequence joins TRBV28 and TRBJ1-1, with 8 bases matching TRBD1. Germline CDR1 and CDR2: MDHEN and SYDVKM. This CDR3 is 14 amino acids long. The ends lost 6 bases at V and 4 bases at J; junction bases unmatched: 7. CDR3 region: CASRPDREGTEAFF. CDR3 nucleotide sequence: TGTGCCAGCAGACCGGACAGGGAAGGCACTGAAGCTTTCTTT.

The chain couples TRBV7-6 to TRBJ2-5, with 7 bases fitting TRBD1. Germline CDR1 reads SGHVS; CDR2 reads FNYEAQ. The CDR3 length is 15 residues. With 1 base clipped from V and 5 bases from J, the junction kept 7 bases outside the gene matches. CDR3 region: CASSLGQGESETQYF. The CDR3 DNA sequence: TGTGCCAGCAGCTTAGGGCAGGGGGAGTCTGAGACCCAGTACTTC.